This T cell receptor beta chain was documented in a study of T-cell memory formation after mild COVID-19. Study-level background: The TCR clusters were mostly specific to one donor.

Study-wide results and caveats: Contracting clones localized mainly to CM and EM when CD4+ and mainly to EMRA when CD8+.

The CDR3 is 16 residues long. The V gene's germline CDR1 is SGHVS and CDR2 FQNEAQ. V was clipped by 3 bases and J by 5 bases; unmatched bases: 4. For this clonotype: Its specificity is unknown.

A single record per CDR3 protein comes from TCRdb applying MiXCR to the 5' RACE reads. This sample has about 350,000 distinct CDR3 sequences, with approximately 27% found just once. Specimen: PBMCs or a T cell subset sorted from them (not recorded which). This chain uses TRBV7-8 with TRBJ2-5; 15 bases are shared with TRBD2. This TCR was recovered from an adult woman who had mild COVID-19 (a few samples of this study predate the infection). Cell type and time point are not known. This CDR3 is CASSLMGLAGGETQYF. The CDR3 DNA reads TGTGCCAGCAGCTTGATGGGACTAGCGGGAGGCGAGACCCAGTACTTC.